These T cell receptor beta chains were read from a single sample in a study of T cell repertoires in cytomegalovirus infection. MiXCR, applied by TCRdb to the reads, yields one record per CDR3 protein. The sample contains some 220,000 distinct CDR3 sequences, around 40% of which appear only once. No antigen has been assigned to these receptors. This material consisted of CD8+ T cells from cultured PBMCs, taken from culture after CMV antigen stimulation. These TCRs come from a human donor in good health (CMV status not recorded). Some clones in this sample may be carry-over from other donors' samples. Each CDR3 is given with its conserved first and last residue. D genes are given only for firm matches. A clone size is listed for some rows: how often the clone was seen (once, few, many), or a class if it is expanded.

clone_size j_call cdr3_length d_call v_call cdr3_nt cdr3_aa
. TRBJ1-5 19 . TRBV7-8 TGTACCAGCAGCTTAGCCCTAATAGGAGGAGGGACCCACAATCAGCCCCAGCATTTT CTSSLALIGGGTHNQPQHF
few TRBJ2-5 14 . TRBV20-1 TGCAGTGCTTCCGAACTAGGCCAGGAAGAGACCCAGTACTTC CSASELGQEETQYF
once TRBJ2-1 13 . TRBV19 TGTGCCAGTAGTGCCGGGCCCCACAATGAGCAGTTCTTC CASSAGPHNEQFF
. TRBJ2-1 17 TRBD2 TRBV7-9 TGTGCCAGCAGCTTAGGGGCACTAGCGGGGGGCCTTCATGAGCAGTTCTTC CASSLGALAGGLHEQFF
. TRBJ2-2 17 TRBD1 TRBV29-1 TGCAGCGTTGAAGAAAATATAGAGACAGGGGGAGCCGGGGAGCTGTTTTTT CSVEENIETGGAGELFF
. TRBJ1-2 14 TRBD1 TRBV7-6 TGTGCCAGCAGCTCGGACAGGGAAAACTATGGCTACACCTTC CASSSDRENYGYTF
. TRBJ1-1 14 . TRBV20-1 TGCAGTGCTAGAATAGACAGGAGCCTCACTGAAGCTTTCTTT CSARIDRSLTEAFF
. TRBJ2-5 16 TRBD1 TRBV29-1 TGCAGCGCCCGGTACCCAGACAGGGAGTTTCAAGAGACCCAGTACTTC CSARYPDREFQETQYF
. TRBJ2-2 13 . TRBV4-2 TGTGCCAGCAGCCACGAGGGCACCGGGGAGCTGTTTTTT CASSHEGTGELFF
. TRBJ2-7 11 . TRBV27 TGTGCCAGCAAAGCAGGGGGGGAGCAGTACTTC CASKAGGEQYF
. TRBJ2-3 16 TRBD2 TRBV7-6 TGTGCCAGCAGCCCCGGGGCGGGGGGTTCTTCAGATACGCAGTATTTT CASSPGAGGSSDTQYF
. TRBJ2-5 11 . TRBV7-6 TGTGCCAGCCAAGGGGAAAAGACCCAGTACTTC CASQGEKTQYF
many TRBJ1-2 14 TRBD1 TRBV11-2 TGTGCCAGCAGCTTAGCGGACAGGGGCTATGGCTACACCTTC CASSLADRGYGYTF
few TRBJ1-1 17 . TRBV7-6 TGTGCCAGCAGCTTGTCTTCGGGGCGGGGGGCCTACACTGAAGCTTTCTTT CASSLSSGRGAYTEAFF
few TRBJ1-2 12 . TRBV29-1 TGCAGCGTTGAGCCTGACAGGAGGTACTACACCTTC CSVEPDRRYYTF
few TRBJ2-7 18 . TRBV6-2/TRBV6-3 TGTGCCAGCAGTTCATTCCCCACGCGGAGGGGAAGCTCCTACGAGCAGTACTTC CASSSFPTRRGSSYEQYF
few TRBJ2-1 15 TRBD2 TRBV12-5 TGTGCTAGTGGTTTTAGGGCTAGCGGGATAGATGAGCAGTTCTTC CASGFRASGIDEQFF
. TRBJ2-2 16 TRBD2 TRBV6-1 TGTGCCAGCCCCGGGGCTAGCGGGAGGGCCACCGGGGAGCTGTTTTTT CASPGASGRATGELFF
few TRBJ1-1 17 . TRBV12-3/TRBV12-4 TGTGCCAGCAGCCGTTCGGATCTTCGGAGGGGGAACACTGAAGCTTTCTTT CASSRSDLRRGNTEAFF
few TRBJ2-7 15 . TRBV28 TGTGCCAGCAGCCCCCCCAGGGACATCCTCTACGAGCAGTACTTC CASSPPRDILYEQYF
. TRBJ2-7 13 . TRBV5-6 TGTGCCAGCAGCATAGGGACAACGGCGGAGCAGTACTTC CASSIGTTAEQYF
. TRBJ1-2 14 . TRBV11-2 TGTGCCAGCAGCTTAGGACAGTCCTTCTATGGCTACACCTTC CASSLGQSFYGYTF
few TRBJ2-1 15 TRBD2 TRBV27 TGTGCCAGCAGCATAGCGGGAAGCTCCTACAATGAGCAGTTCTTC CASSIAGSSYNEQFF
. TRBJ2-4 19 . TRBV7-9 TGTGCCAGCAGCTTATGGTCAGGGGTCGGGACCGATGCCAAAAACATTCAGTACTTC CASSLWSGVGTDAKNIQYF
. TRBJ2-6 13 . TRBV28 TGTGCCAGCAGTCCAGATGGGGCCAACGTCCTGACTTTC CASSPDGANVLTF
few TRBJ1-2 15 . TRBV19 TGTGCCAGTAGTCCACAGGGAGAGAACCTCCGTGGCTACACCTTC CASSPQGENLRGYTF